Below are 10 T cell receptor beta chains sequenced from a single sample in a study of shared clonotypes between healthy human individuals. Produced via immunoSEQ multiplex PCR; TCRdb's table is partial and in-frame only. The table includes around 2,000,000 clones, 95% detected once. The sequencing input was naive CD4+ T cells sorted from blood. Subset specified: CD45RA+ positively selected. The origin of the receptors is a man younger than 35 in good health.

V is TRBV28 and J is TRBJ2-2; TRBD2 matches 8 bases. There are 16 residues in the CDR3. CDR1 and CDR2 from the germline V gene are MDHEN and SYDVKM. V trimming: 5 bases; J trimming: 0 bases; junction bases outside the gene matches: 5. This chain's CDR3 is CASSLPGLANTGELFF. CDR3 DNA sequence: TGTGCCAGCAGTCTCCCGGGACTAGCGAACACCGGGGAGCTGTTTTTT.

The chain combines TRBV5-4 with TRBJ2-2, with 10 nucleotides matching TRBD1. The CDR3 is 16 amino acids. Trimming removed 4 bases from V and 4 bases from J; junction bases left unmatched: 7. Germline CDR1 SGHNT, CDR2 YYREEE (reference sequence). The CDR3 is CASSAGQGLGTGELFF. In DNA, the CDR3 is TGTGCCAGCAGCGCGGGACAGGGGTTAGGCACCGGGGAGCTGTTTTTT.

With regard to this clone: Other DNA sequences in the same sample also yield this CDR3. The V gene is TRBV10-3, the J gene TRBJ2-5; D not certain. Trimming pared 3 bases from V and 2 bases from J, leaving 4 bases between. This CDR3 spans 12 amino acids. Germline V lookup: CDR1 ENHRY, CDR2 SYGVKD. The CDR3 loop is CAISESQETQYF. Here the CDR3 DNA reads TGTGCCATCAGTGAATCACAAGAGACCCAGTACTTC.

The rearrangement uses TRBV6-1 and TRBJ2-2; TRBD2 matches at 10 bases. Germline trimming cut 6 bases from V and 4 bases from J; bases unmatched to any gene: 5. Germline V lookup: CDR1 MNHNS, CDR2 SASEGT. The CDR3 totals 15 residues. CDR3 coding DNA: TGTGCCAGCAGCGGGACTAGCGTGGGCACCGGGGAGCTGTTTTTT. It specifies CASSGTSVGTGELFF.

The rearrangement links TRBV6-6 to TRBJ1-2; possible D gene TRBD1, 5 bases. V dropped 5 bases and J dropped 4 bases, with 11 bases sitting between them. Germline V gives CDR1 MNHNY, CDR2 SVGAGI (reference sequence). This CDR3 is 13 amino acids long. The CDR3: CASSHRDGYGYTF. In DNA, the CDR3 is TGTGCCAGCAGTCACCGGGACGGCTATGGCTACACCTTC.

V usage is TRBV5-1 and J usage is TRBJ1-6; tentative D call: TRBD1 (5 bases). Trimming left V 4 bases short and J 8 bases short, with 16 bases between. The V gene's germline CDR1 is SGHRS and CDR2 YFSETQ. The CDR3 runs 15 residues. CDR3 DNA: TGCGCCAGCAGCAGTGGACAAGTACCTTATTCACCCCTCCACTTT. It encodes CASSSGQVPYSPLHF. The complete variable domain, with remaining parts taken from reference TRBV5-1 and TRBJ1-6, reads KAGVTQTPRYLIKTRGQQVTLSCSPISGHRSVSWYQQTPGQGLQFLFEYFSETQRNKGNFPGRFSGRQFSNSRSEMNVSTLELGDSALYLCASSSGQVPYSPLHFGNGTRLTVT.

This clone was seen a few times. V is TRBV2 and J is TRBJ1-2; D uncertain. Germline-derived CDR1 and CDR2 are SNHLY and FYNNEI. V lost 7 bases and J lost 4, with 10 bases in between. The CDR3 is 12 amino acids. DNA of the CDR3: TGTGCCAGCAACGACCAGATCTATGGCTACACCTTC. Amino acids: CASNDQIYGYTF.

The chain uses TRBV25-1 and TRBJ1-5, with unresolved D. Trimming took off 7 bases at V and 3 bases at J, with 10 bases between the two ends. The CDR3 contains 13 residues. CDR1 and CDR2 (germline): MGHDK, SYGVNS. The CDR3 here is CASKGTNNQPQHF. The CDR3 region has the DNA TGTGCCAGCAAGGGTACAAACAATCAGCCCCAGCATTTT.

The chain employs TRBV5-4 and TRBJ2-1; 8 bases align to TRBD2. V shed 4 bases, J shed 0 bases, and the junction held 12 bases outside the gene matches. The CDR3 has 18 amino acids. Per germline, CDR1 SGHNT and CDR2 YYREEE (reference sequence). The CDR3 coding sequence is TGTGCCAGCAGCCGGACAGTACTAGCGGCGAGCTCCTACAATGAGCAGTTCTTC. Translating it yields CASSRTVLAASSYNEQFF.

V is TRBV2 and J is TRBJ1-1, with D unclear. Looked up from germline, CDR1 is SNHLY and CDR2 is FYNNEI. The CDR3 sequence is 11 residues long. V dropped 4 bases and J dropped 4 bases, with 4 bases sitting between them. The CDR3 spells CASSASTEAFF. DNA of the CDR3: TGTGCCAGCAGTGCAAGCACTGAAGCTTTCTTT.